This T cell receptor beta chain stems from a study of T cell responses to AZD1222 COVID-19 vaccine. Study observations and caveats: The peak T cell response came first, and repertoires were sampled only after it.

Losses at the gene ends were 0 bases for V and 0 bases for J; bases not matched to a gene: 6. This CDR3 comprises 17 residues. Germline loops: CDR1 LGHNA, CDR2 YSLEER. Comment on this clone: Its antigen remains unidentified.

Here immunoSEQ multiplex PCR was the method, and the copy in TCRdb shows in-frame clones only, minus some. Of about 160,000 clones listed, less than 95% are singletons. The sequence came from an adult in good health. This rearrangement joins TRBV4-3 to TRBJ2-3, with 7 bases aligning to TRBD2. The sequences come from peripheral blood, collected on day 0 of AZD1222 vaccination. In DNA, the CDR3 is TGCGCCAGCAGCCAAGATGTCCTAGCGGAAAGCACAGATACGCAGTATTTT. It translates to CASSQDVLAESTDTQYF.